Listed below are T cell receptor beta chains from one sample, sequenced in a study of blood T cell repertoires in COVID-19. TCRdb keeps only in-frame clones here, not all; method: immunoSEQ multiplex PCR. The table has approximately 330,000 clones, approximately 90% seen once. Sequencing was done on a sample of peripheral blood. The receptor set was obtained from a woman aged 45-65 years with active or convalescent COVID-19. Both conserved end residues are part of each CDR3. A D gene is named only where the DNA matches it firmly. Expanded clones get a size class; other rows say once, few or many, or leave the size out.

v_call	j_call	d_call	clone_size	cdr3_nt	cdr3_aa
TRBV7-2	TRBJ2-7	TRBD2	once	TGTGCCAGCAGGCCGCGGGGGGGATCCTACGAGCAGTACTTC	CASRPRGGSYEQYF
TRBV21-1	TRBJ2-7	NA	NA	TGTGCCAGCAGCAAAGGGCCCAGGGGGCTGCGGCACTACGAGCAGTACTTC	CASSKGPRGLRHYEQYF
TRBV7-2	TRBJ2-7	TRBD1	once	TGTGCCAGCAGCTTAGCACAGGGGGTCGTTGCCCACGAGCAGTACTTC	CASSLAQGVVAHEQYF
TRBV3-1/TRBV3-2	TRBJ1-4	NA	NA	TGTGCCAGCGGGCAGGTGGGCGTTGAAAAACTGTTTTTT	CASGQVGVEKLFF
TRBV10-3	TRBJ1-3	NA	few	TGTGCCATCAGTGGAGCGGGATCCTACTCTGGAAACACCATATATTTT	CAISGAGSYSGNTIYF
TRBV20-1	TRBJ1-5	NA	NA	TGCAGTGCTAGTGGGGGAGGTCAGCCCCAGCATTTT	CSASGGGQPQHF
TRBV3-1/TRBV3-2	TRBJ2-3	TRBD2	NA	TGTGCCAGCAGCCAATTCCATTCGGGCCTAGCGGGAGTGGGGGTTGGCACAGATACGCAGTATTTT	CASSQFHSGLAGVGVGTDTQYF
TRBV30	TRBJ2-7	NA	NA	TGTGCCTGGAGCCGGGACACCGTATACGAGCAGTACTTC	CAWSRDTVYEQYF
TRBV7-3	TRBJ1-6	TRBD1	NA	TGTGCCAGCAGCTTAATTGCAGGGGGAAATTCACCCCTCCACTTT	CASSLIAGGNSPLHF
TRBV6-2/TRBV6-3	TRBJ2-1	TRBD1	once	TGTGCCAGCAGTTACGTGGACAGGGGTAACAATGAGCAGTTCTTC	CASSYVDRGNNEQFF
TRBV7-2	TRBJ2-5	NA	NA	TGTGCCAGCAGCTTAGTTCGGGTCGTAGAAGAGACCCAGTACTTC	CASSLVRVVEETQYF
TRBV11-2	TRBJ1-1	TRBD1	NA	TGTGCCAGCAGCTTAGTTCGGGACAGGAACACTGAAGCTTTCTTT	CASSLVRDRNTEAFF
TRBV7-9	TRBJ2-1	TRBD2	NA	TGTGCCAGCAGCCGACTAGCGGGAGGGAGGAATGAGCAGTTCTTC	CASSRLAGGRNEQFF
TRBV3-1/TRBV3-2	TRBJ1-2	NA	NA	TGTGCCAGCAGCCCGACACCGTTTGATGGCTACACCTTC	CASSPTPFDGYTF
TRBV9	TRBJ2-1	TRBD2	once	TGTGCCAGCAGCGTCCAGACCGGGACTAGCGGGAGGGATTCCTACAATGAGCAGTTCTTC	CASSVQTGTSGRDSYNEQFF
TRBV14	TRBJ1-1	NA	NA	TGTGCCAGCAGCCAAGCCTATAGCACTGAAGCTTTCTTT	CASSQAYSTEAFF
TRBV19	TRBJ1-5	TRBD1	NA	TGTGCCAGTAGTATTGACAGGGGGCTAAGGCAGCCCCAGCATTTT	CASSIDRGLRQPQHF
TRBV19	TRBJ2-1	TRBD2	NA	TGTGCCAGTAGTATCTTGGCTAGCGGGAGTAGCGAGCAGTTCTTC	CASSILASGSSEQFF
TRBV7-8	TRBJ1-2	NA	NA	TGTGCCAGCAGCTACGGGCAGGGGACCTATGGCTACACCTTC	CASSYGQGTYGYTF
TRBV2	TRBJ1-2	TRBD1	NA	TGTGCCAGCAGGGACAGGGGAGGTTATGGCTACACCTTC	CASRDRGGYGYTF
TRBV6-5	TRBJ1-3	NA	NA	TGTGCCAGCAGTTACTGGGGCCCGACTTCTGGAAACACCATATATTTT	CASSYWGPTSGNTIYF
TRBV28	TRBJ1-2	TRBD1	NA	TGTGCCAGCAGAGCTCCGGGACAGAGTAATAACTATGGCTACACCTTC	CASRAPGQSNNYGYTF
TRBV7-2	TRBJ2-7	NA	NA	TGTGCCAGCAGCTTAGACAGCTCCTACGAGCAGTACTTC	CASSLDSSYEQYF
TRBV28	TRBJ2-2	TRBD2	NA	TGTGCCAGCAGTTCTATCCGGAGCGGGAGTCGCACCGGGGAGCTGTTTTTT	CASSSIRSGSRTGELFF
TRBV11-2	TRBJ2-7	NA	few	TGTGCCAGCAGCCCCCCCGGCGGGGGCGCGAACGAGCAGTACTTC	CASSPPGGGANEQYF
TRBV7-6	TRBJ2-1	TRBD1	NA	TGTGCCAGCAGCTTAGAGGGGGCTGCTTACAATGAGCAGTTCTTC	CASSLEGAAYNEQFF
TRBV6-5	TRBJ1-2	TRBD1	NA	TGTGCCAGCAGTTACTCAGGGGGCGCCGGCTATGGCTACACCTTC	CASSYSGGAGYGYTF
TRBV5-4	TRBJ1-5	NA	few	TGTGCCAGCACCCTGCGGGGTTATAGCAATCAGCCCCAGCATTTT	CASTLRGYSNQPQHF
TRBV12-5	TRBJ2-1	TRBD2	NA	TGTGCTAGTGGTTTGGAGATGAGCGGGACTGAGCAGTTCTTC	CASGLEMSGTEQFF
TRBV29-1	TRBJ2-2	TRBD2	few	TGCAGCGTTTCACTAGCGGGAGTAGGGGAGCTGTTTTTT	CSVSLAGVGELFF
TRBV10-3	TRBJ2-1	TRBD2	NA	TGTGCCATCAGTGCGGCTAGCGGGGATAACTACAATGAGCAGTTCTTC	CAISAASGDNYNEQFF
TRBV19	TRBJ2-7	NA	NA	TGTGCCAGTAGTATCAACAGGTTGACCTCCTACGAGCAGTACTTC	CASSINRLTSYEQYF
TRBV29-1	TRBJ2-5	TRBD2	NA	TGCAGCGTCGCCGGACTAGCGGGAGAGACCCAGTACTTC	CSVAGLAGETQYF
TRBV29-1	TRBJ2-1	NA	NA	TGCAGCGTTGAAGGTACAGGGAATGGCTACAATGAGCAGTTCTTC	CSVEGTGNGYNEQFF
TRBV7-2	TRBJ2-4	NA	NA	TGTGCCAGCAGCTTAGCCAGGGCAAGGGACATTCAGTACTTC	CASSLARARDIQYF
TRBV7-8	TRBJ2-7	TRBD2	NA	TGTGCCAGCAGTTCCGGGACTAGCGGGAGGACATGGTACGAGCAGTACTTC	CASSSGTSGRTWYEQYF
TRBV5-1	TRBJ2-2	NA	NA	TGCGCCAGCAGCTTGTCCTCGAACACCGGGGAGCTGTTTTTT	CASSLSSNTGELFF
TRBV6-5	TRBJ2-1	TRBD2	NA	TGTGCCAGCAGTCGACTAGCGGGGGGCCATAGGTTCTTC	CASSRLAGGHRFF
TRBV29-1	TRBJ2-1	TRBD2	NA	TGCAGCGCAGAGGAAGGACTAGCGGGACCCCAGTTCTTC	CSAEEGLAGPQFF
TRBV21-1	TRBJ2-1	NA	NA	TGTGCCAGCAGCAAAGGAGGGAGGGATTACTACAATGAGCAGTTCTTC	CASSKGGRDYYNEQFF
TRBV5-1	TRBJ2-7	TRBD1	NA	TGCGCCAGCAGCTTGGAGACAGGGCCCTCCTACGAGCAGTACTTC	CASSLETGPSYEQYF
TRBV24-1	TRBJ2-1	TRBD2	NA	TGTGCCACCAGTGATTTCCCCCAGGCGGGGGGGACCGAGCAGTTCTTC	CATSDFPQAGGTEQFF
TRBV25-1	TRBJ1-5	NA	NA	TGTGCCAGCGGCCGGCAGGGTACCAATCAGCCCCAGCATTTT	CASGRQGTNQPQHF
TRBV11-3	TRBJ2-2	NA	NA	TGTGCCAGCAGCTCGACCGGGGAGCTGTTTTTT	CASSSTGELFF
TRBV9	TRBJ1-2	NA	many	TGTGCCAGCAGCGTAGAAGAGGGAGCGGGTGGCTATGGCTACACCTTC	CASSVEEGAGGYGYTF
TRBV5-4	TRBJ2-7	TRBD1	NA	TGTGCCAGCAGCTTGTCATCCGGGACAGAATACGAGCAGTACTTC	CASSLSSGTEYEQYF
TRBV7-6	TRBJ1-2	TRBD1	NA	TGTGCCAGCAGCTCGACGACAGGGGGGAGCGATGGCTACACCTTC	CASSSTTGGSDGYTF
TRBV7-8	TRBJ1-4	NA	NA	TGTGCCAGCAGCCGGGGAGAAGCGGGGACTAATGAAAAACTGTTTTTT	CASSRGEAGTNEKLFF